This TCR beta chain appears in the sequencing data of a study of shared clonotypes between healthy human individuals. Study context: Per donor, three plates held CD4 naive cells, three held CD4 memory, two held CD8 naive and one held CD8 memory.

Donation came from healthy HIV-negative adults that had no recent acute infections or vaccinations. CD4+ cells underwent separation, giving CD45RA+ naive and CD45RA-negative memory subsets. Trimming took off 5 bases at V and 2 bases at J, with 10 bases between the two ends. The CDR3 loop spans 12 amino acids. CDR1 is GTSNPN, CDR2 SVGIG, per germline (reference sequence). TCRdb keeps only in-frame clones here, not all; method: immunoSEQ multiplex PCR. The sample has millions of clones, more than 85% seen once. This TCR was sampled from a man in his late teens or twenties in good health. Some clones in this sample may be carry-over from other donors' samples. Material for sequencing was naive CD4+ T cells from PBMCs. Subset denoted: CD45RA+ positively selected. The chain joins TRBV30 to TRBJ2-7; D might be TRBD1 (5 bases). CDR3 DNA: TGTGCCTGGGGCCGACAGACCTACGAGCAGTACTTC. Protein product: CAWGRQTYEQYF. The whole variable domain, remainder taken from reference TRBV30 and TRBJ2-7, is SQTIHQWPATLVQPVGSPLSLECTVEGTSNPNLYWYRQAAGRGLQLLFYSVGIGQISSEVPQNLSASRPQDRQFILSSKKLLLSDSGFYLCAWGRQTYEQYFGPGTRLTVT.